This TCR beta chain appears in the sequencing data of a study of radiation and T cells in renal cell carcinoma. Time point described: baseline pretreatment blood. Regarding treatment: 15 Gy SBRT to primary tumor, nephrectomy 4 weeks later. Measured with immunoSEQ multiplex PCR; TCRdb has only the in-frame clones, and not every one. The table lists around 140,000 clones, 88% of them singletons. Deletions cut 2 bases from V and 4 bases from J, with 7 bases between. The germline V gene encodes CDR1 LNHNV and CDR2 YYDKDF (reference sequence). The CDR3 has 13 residues. The source was blood, collected from a patient whose treatment included radiotherapy and nephrectomy. The rearrangement uses TRBV15 and TRBJ2-3; the D is unclear. This TCR derives from a woman between 70 and 85 years old with renal cell carcinoma. The CDR3: CATSRHRADTQYF. The DNA of the CDR3 is TGTGCCACCAGCAGACACCGGGCAGATACGCAGTATTTT. Supplemented by reference TRBV15 and TRBJ2-3, the full variable domain reads DAMVIQNPRYQVTQFGKPVTLSCSQTLNHNVMYWYQQKSSQAPKLLFHYYDKDFNNEADTPDNFQSRRPNTSFCFLDIRSPGLGDTAMYLCATSRHRADTQYFGPGTRLTVL.